Sequencing of this T cell receptor (beta chain) was carried out in a study of tumor-infiltrating lymphocytes in oesophageal squamous cell carcinoma. TCRdb re-called the PCR reads through MiXCR, storing one row per CDR3 protein. The sample has roughly 10,000 distinct CDR3 sequences; approximately 61% are singletons. The CDR3 has 15 amino acids. CDR1 and CDR2 from the germline V gene are SGHRS and YFSETQ. The germline V and J ends were trimmed by 2 bases and 0 bases, with 6 bases remaining between them. This chain uses TRBV5-1 with TRBJ2-6; D gene uncertain. The sample comprised esophageal tumor tissue. This TCR was sampled from a female donor with esophageal squamous cell carcinoma. CDR3 region: CASSLQSSGANVLTF. The CDR3 coding sequence is TGCGCCAGCAGCTTACAGAGCTCTGGGGCCAACGTCCTGACTTTC.